A selection of T cell receptor beta chains follows, all from one sample in a study of PD-1 blockade in mismatch repair-deficient tumors. Clones were sequenced by immunoSEQ multiplex PCR, and TCRdb holds only the in-frame ones, with some missing. The table has 120,000 or so clones, around 87% seen once. The sample consisted of peripheral blood, taken 44 weeks after starting pembrolizumab. The receptors were sampled from an adult with mismatch repair-deficient cancer. The CDR3 runs from the conserved cysteine through the conserved F or W. D genes are given only for firm matches. Not all rows give a size; the values are once, few, many and, for expanded clones, a class.

V	size	J	D	DNA	CDR3
TRBV19	once	TRBJ2-1	TRBD1	TGTGCCAGTAGTATGGGACAGGGAAAAAATGAGCAGTTCTTC	CASSMGQGKNEQFF
TRBV5-1	NA	TRBJ2-1	TRBD1	TGCGCCAGCAGTCCGTCAGGGGGCAACAATGAGCAGTTCTTC	CASSPSGGNNEQFF
TRBV5-4	NA	TRBJ2-1	NA	TGTGCCAGCAGCTTGGGGTCGGCAAATGAGCAGTTCTTC	CASSLGSANEQFF
TRBV19	NA	TRBJ2-1	TRBD1	TGTGCCAGTAGTATCCCGGGACAGGTAGACTACAATGAGCAGTTCTTC	CASSIPGQVDYNEQFF
TRBV30	NA	TRBJ2-6	NA	TGTGCCTGGATAACACGGTCTGGGGCCAACGTCCTGACTTTC	CAWITRSGANVLTF
TRBV5-5	NA	TRBJ2-3	NA	TGTGCCAGCAGCTTGGGAGGGGATACGCAGTATTTT	CASSLGGDTQYF
TRBV7-9	few	TRBJ1-2	NA	TGTGCCAGCAGCGCGGCGGAGGGGCTACATGGCTACACCTTC	CASSAAEGLHGYTF
TRBV9	NA	TRBJ1-3	NA	TGTGCCAGCAGCGCTGGGAGGGGATCTGGAAACACCATATATTTT	CASSAGRGSGNTIYF
TRBV7-2	NA	TRBJ2-3	NA	TGTGCCAGCAGCCCAGAGGAGGGGCGCACAGATACGCAGTATTTT	CASSPEEGRTDTQYF
TRBV4-3	NA	TRBJ2-2	TRBD2	TGCGCCAGCAGCCTCCCCGTGGCGGGAGCCAACACCGGGGAGCTGTTTTTT	CASSLPVAGANTGELFF
TRBV5-1	NA	TRBJ2-3	NA	TGCGCCAGCAGTCGGGCGGGAAGCACAGATACGCAGTATTTT	CASSRAGSTDTQYF
TRBV28	NA	TRBJ2-6	NA	TGTGCCAGCAGTTTCGAAGGGGCTGGGGCCAACGTCCTGACTTTC	CASSFEGAGANVLTF
TRBV28	NA	TRBJ2-1	NA	TGTGCCAGCAGTTTAAGGGCAGGGGCCTACAATGAGCAGTTCTTC	CASSLRAGAYNEQFF
TRBV27	NA	TRBJ2-4	NA	TGTGCCAGCAGTTCGACAGGATTAGGAAACATTCAGTACTTC	CASSSTGLGNIQYF
TRBV5-1	NA	TRBJ2-7	NA	TGCGCCAGCAGCTTGGAGTCCGAGCAGTACTTC	CASSLESEQYF
TRBV5-4	once	TRBJ2-1	NA	TGTGCCAGCAGCTCCACGGCTGCCTTTGGCCTCTACAATGAGCAGTTCTTC	CASSSTAAFGLYNEQFF
TRBV5-4	once	TRBJ1-1	NA	TGTGCCAGCAGCCCGGGATCGGACTCGAACACTGAAGCTTTCTTT	CASSPGSDSNTEAFF
TRBV6-6	NA	TRBJ2-2	NA	TGTGCCAGCAGTTACTCGCTCCGGGAGCTGTTTTTT	CASSYSLRELFF
TRBV4-3	NA	TRBJ2-7	NA	TGCGCCAGCAGCCAATGGTTCCTAGCGTCCTACGAGCAGTACTTC	CASSQWFLASYEQYF
TRBV7-2	NA	TRBJ2-3	TRBD2	TGTGCCAGCAGGTTGACTAGCGGGGCTGTAGATACGCAGTATTTT	CASRLTSGAVDTQYF
TRBV7-9	NA	TRBJ2-3	TRBD2	TGTGCCAGCAGCTTAGGCGGGAGGGCGACAGATACGCAGTATTTT	CASSLGGRATDTQYF
TRBV6-4	few	TRBJ2-3	TRBD1	TGTGCCAGCAGCTTACAACAGGGGGGAGGCACAGATACGCAGTATTTT	CASSLQQGGGTDTQYF
TRBV11-3	NA	TRBJ1-1	TRBD1	TGTGCCAGCAGCTCGAGGGGGCGTCTCTTACACGCGAACATGAACACTGAAGCTTTCTTT	CASSSRGRLLHANMNTEAFF
TRBV11-2	NA	TRBJ1-4	NA	TGTGCCAGCAGCGAACGGACAGTTAATGAAAAACTGTTTTTT	CASSERTVNEKLFF
TRBV9	many	TRBJ2-3	TRBD1	TGTGCCAGCAGCGTAGGGACAGGGCACACAGATACGCAGTATTTT	CASSVGTGHTDTQYF
TRBV10-3	once	TRBJ2-3	TRBD1	TGTGCCATCGCCCCTTCAGTCGACAGGGGGCAAGATACGCAGTATTTT	CAIAPSVDRGQDTQYF
TRBV19	NA	TRBJ1-5	TRBD1	TGTGCCAGTAGCCGGGACAGAAGATGGCAGCCCCAGCATTTT	CASSRDRRWQPQHF
TRBV6-1	NA	TRBJ1-2	TRBD1	TGTGCCAGCAGTGAACAAGGACAGGGCAGCGGCTACACCTTC	CASSEQGQGSGYTF
TRBV20-1	NA	TRBJ2-7	NA	TGCAGTGCTAGAGACGATTACGAGCAGTACTTC	CSARDDYEQYF
TRBV11-2	NA	TRBJ2-7	NA	TGTGCCAGCAGCTTAGCCGTTCACTCCTACGAGCAGTACTTC	CASSLAVHSYEQYF
TRBV25-1	NA	TRBJ1-1	TRBD1	TGTGCCAGCAGGGACAGGTACACTGAAGCTTTCTTT	CASRDRYTEAFF